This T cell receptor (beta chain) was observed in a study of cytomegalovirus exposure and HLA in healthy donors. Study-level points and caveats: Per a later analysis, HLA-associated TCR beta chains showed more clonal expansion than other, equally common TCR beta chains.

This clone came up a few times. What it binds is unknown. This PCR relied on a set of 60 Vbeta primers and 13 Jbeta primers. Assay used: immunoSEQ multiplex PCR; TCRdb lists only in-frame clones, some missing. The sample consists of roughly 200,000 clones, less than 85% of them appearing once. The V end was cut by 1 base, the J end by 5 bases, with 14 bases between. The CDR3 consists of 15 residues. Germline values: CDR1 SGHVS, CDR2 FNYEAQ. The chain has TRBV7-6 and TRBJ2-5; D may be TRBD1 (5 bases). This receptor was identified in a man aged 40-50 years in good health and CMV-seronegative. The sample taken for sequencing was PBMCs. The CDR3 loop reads CASSLGSGWRETQYF. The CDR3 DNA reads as TGTGCCAGCAGCTTAGGGTCAGGGTGGCGCGAGACCCAGTACTTC.